These T cell receptor beta chains were read from a single sample in a study of response to subunit inactivated influenza vaccine. TCRdb reanalysed the RT-PCR reads using MiXCR and keeps one entry per CDR3 protein. The data hold 710,000 or so distinct CDR3 sequences, with 15% to 18% observed a single time. The material sequenced was PBMCs from blood, taken 11 to 12 days after vaccination. All receptors come from a man aged 45-65 years who received an inactivated influenza vaccine. Both conserved end residues are part of each CDR3. Fields, in order: clone size, J gene, D gene, V gene, CDR3 DNA, CDR3 protein. D genes are given only for firm matches. Clone size is not always given. Where it is, it says once, few, many or a class for expanded clones.

clone_size: few; j_call: TRBJ2-7; d_call: TRBD2; v_call: TRBV29-1; cdr3_nt: TGCAGCGTTACCCGGGTTTTGGGTAGCGGGCCATACGAGCAGTACTTC; cdr3_aa: CSVTRVLGSGPYEQYF
clone_size: many; j_call: TRBJ1-1; d_call: TRBD1; v_call: TRBV5-4; cdr3_nt: TGTGCCAGCAGCCAATGGGACAGGAGGATGACTGAAGCTTTCTTT; cdr3_aa: CASSQWDRRMTEAFF
clone_size: NA; j_call: TRBJ2-5; d_call: NA; v_call: TRBV5-1; cdr3_nt: TGCGCCAGCAGCCCTCTAGCGTACGAGACCCAGTACTTC; cdr3_aa: CASSPLAYETQYF
clone_size: NA; j_call: TRBJ2-2; d_call: NA; v_call: TRBV28; cdr3_nt: TGTGCCAGCAGCGTCCTGACAGCGGCCGGGGAGCTGTTTTTT; cdr3_aa: CASSVLTAAGELFF
clone_size: NA; j_call: TRBJ2-7; d_call: TRBD1; v_call: TRBV15; cdr3_nt: TGTGCCACCACCTCGGGACAGGGGAGCTCCTACGAGCAGTACTTC; cdr3_aa: CATTSGQGSSYEQYF
clone_size: many; j_call: TRBJ2-1; d_call: NA; v_call: TRBV5-5; cdr3_nt: TGTGCCAGCAGCTTGGACGTAGGAGGGCCATCCTGGTTCTTC; cdr3_aa: CASSLDVGGPSWFF
clone_size: few; j_call: TRBJ1-4; d_call: TRBD1; v_call: TRBV20-1; cdr3_nt: TGCAGTGCTATTCGTTTACAGGGGAATGAAAAACTGTTTTTT; cdr3_aa: CSAIRLQGNEKLFF
clone_size: many; j_call: TRBJ1-2; d_call: TRBD1; v_call: TRBV18; cdr3_nt: TGTGCCAGCTCAGGGCGGGACAGGGCCGGGACTGGCTACACCTTC; cdr3_aa: CASSGRDRAGTGYTF
clone_size: NA; j_call: TRBJ2-1; d_call: TRBD2; v_call: TRBV28; cdr3_nt: TGTGCCAGCAGTCGCGGGTCCCGGGAGGTAGATGAGCAGTTCTTC; cdr3_aa: CASSRGSREVDEQFF
clone_size: NA; j_call: TRBJ1-2; d_call: TRBD1; v_call: TRBV2; cdr3_nt: TGTGCCAGCAGTGAATTACGTCCACAGGGGGATGGCTACACCTTC; cdr3_aa: CASSELRPQGDGYTF
clone_size: many; j_call: TRBJ1-5; d_call: NA; v_call: TRBV27; cdr3_nt: TGTGCCAGCAGGTCACCGTATAGCAATCAGCCCCAGCATTTT; cdr3_aa: CASRSPYSNQPQHF
clone_size: few; j_call: TRBJ1-5; d_call: NA; v_call: TRBV20-1; cdr3_nt: TGCAGTGCTAGAGATATACAGGGTGGTCACAGAGGTCAGCCCCAGCATTTT; cdr3_aa: CSARDIQGGHRGQPQHF
clone_size: NA; j_call: TRBJ2-7; d_call: NA; v_call: TRBV12-3/TRBV12-4; cdr3_nt: TGTGCCAGCAGTTTAGGGCTAGCCCTCTACGAGCAGTACTTC; cdr3_aa: CASSLGLALYEQYF
clone_size: many; j_call: TRBJ1-1; d_call: NA; v_call: TRBV2; cdr3_nt: TGTGCCAGCAGTAAGCGATTGAACACTGAAGCTTTCTTT; cdr3_aa: CASSKRLNTEAFF